The next 9 T cell receptor beta chains were all read from a single sample in a study of cytomegalovirus exposure and HLA in healthy donors. The PCR ran on 60 Vbeta and 13 Jbeta primers. Sequenced by immunoSEQ multiplex PCR; TCRdb stores in-frame clones only, minus some. The sample carries roughly 150,000 clones, approximately 83% recorded once. The sample taken for sequencing was PBMCs. The receptor source for this set is a woman under 30 in good health and CMV-seronegative.

CDR3 loop: CASSNQDRVETQYF. The CDR3 DNA sequence: TGTGCCAGCAGTAACCAGGACAGGGTAGAGACCCAGTACTTC. The chain joins TRBV6-5 to TRBJ2-5; 8 bases align to TRBD1. Losses at the gene ends were 5 bases for V and 4 bases for J; bases not matched to a gene: 6. Germline V gene lookup returns CDR1 MNHEY and CDR2 SVGAGI. The CDR3 sequence is 14 residues long.

The chain uses TRBV12-5 and TRBJ1-1; TRBD1 matches 8 bases. CDR3 length: 16 residues. V lost 2 bases, J lost 0 bases, and 5 bases stayed unmatched. From germline, CDR1 is LGHNT and CDR2 FRNRAP. CDR3: CASGLRARGLNTEAFF. The CDR3 DNA is TGTGCTAGTGGTTTGAGGGCCAGGGGGCTGAACACTGAAGCTTTCTTT.

This chain links TRBV9 with TRBJ2-7; 7 nucleotides line up with TRBD1. V shed 0 bases, J shed 1 base, and the junction held 4 bases outside the gene matches. CDR3 length: 15 residues. The germline V gene encodes CDR1 SGDLS and CDR2 YYNGEE. The CDR3: CASSVGSGGSYEQYF. The CDR3 DNA follows: TGTGCCAGCAGCGTAGGGTCAGGGGGATCCTACGAGCAGTACTTC.

V and J are TRBV10-3 and TRBJ2-7, with 9 bases identical to TRBD1. The germline CDR1 and CDR2 sequences are ENHRY and SYGVKD. The J segment lost 1 base and the V segment lost 5 bases, leaving 3 bases of the junction unmatched. CDR3 size: 14 residues. The CDR3 region is CAISTGTGSYEQYF. The CDR3, as DNA: TGTGCCATCAGTACCGGGACAGGGTCCTACGAGCAGTACTTC.

V is TRBV30 and J is TRBJ2-7; 8 nucleotides align to TRBD1. This CDR3 is 12 amino acids long. From germline, CDR1 is GTSNPN and CDR2 SVGIG (reference sequence). V was pared by 5 bases and J by 5 bases, with 5 bases of the junction left unmatched. CDR3 bases: TGTGCCTGGGGGCAGGGGGCTCACGAGCAGTACTTC. Amino acids: CAWGQGAHEQYF. Combining the CDR3 with reference TRBV30 and TRBJ2-7 gives the whole variable domain SQTIHQWPATLVQPVGSPLSLECTVEGTSNPNLYWYRQAAGRGLQLLFYSVGIGQISSEVPQNLSASRPQDRQFILSSKKLLLSDSGFYLCAWGQGAHEQYFGPGTRLTVT.

The V gene is TRBV27, the J gene TRBJ1-2; 10 bases map to TRBD1. Per germline, CDR1 MNHEY and CDR2 SMNVEV (reference sequence). This CDR3 is 15 amino acids long. Trimming took 6 bases from V and 8 from J; bases not matched to a gene: 12. The CDR3 bases are TGTGCCAGCAGCTATTATCGACAGGGGGCGAGGGGCTACACCTTC. It specifies CASSYYRQGARGYTF.

The gene calls are TRBV28 and TRBJ2-7, with 8 bases lining up with TRBD1. CDR3 size: 13 residues. The V gene's germline CDR1 is MDHEN and CDR2 SYDVKM. V trimming: 8 bases; J trimming: 2 bases; junction bases outside the gene matches: 5. In DNA form, the CDR3 reads TGTGCCAGCGATAGGACAGGGACCTACGAGCAGTACTTC. Protein sequence: CASDRTGTYEQYF. The full variable domain, rest sourced from reference TRBV28 and TRBJ2-7, is DVKVTQSSRYLVKRTGEKVFLECVQDMDHENMFWYRQDPGLGLRLIYFSYDVKMKEKGDIPEGYSVSREKKERFSLILESASTNQTSMYLCASDRTGTYEQYFGPGTRLTVT.

The rearrangement joins TRBV30 to TRBJ2-7; D is undetermined. Germline-derived CDR1 and CDR2 are GTSNPN and SVGIG (reference sequence). The CDR3 spans 13 residues. The germline V and J ends were trimmed by 3 bases and 1 base, with 10 bases remaining between them. This CDR3 reads CAWSPRYSYEQYF. As DNA, the CDR3 is TGTGCCTGGAGCCCTAGGTATTCCTACGAGCAGTACTTC.

The rearrangement links TRBV2 to TRBJ2-7; 9 positions agree with TRBD1. This CDR3 comprises 13 residues. The germline gives CDR1 SNHLY, CDR2 FYNNEI. Trimming at V came to 4 bases and at J to 7 bases, leaving 5 bases not matched to a gene. In DNA, the CDR3 is TGTGCCAGCAGTGGGGGACAGGGATGGGAGCAGTACTTC. Protein sequence: CASSGGQGWEQYF.